The text below deals with one T cell receptor (beta chain). The target antigen is unknown. The data belong to a study of tumor-infiltrating lymphocytes in localized non-small cell lung cancer. The wider study: Some samples were collected after neoadjuvant chemotherapy; smokers, never-smokers and several histologies were included. Study conclusions and caveats: No link was found between tumor T-cell fraction and recurrence-free survival. T-cell fraction did not differ between immunotypes IM1 and IM2. Compared with uninvolved lung, tumors showed higher T cell infiltration by TCRbeta sequencing.

The germline V gene has CDR1 LGHNA and CDR2 YNFKEQ. The CDR3 is made up of 13 amino acids. V was cut by 0 bases and J by 1 base, with 3 bases left in between. Profiling relied on immunoSEQ multiplex PCR, and the TCRdb table lists in-frame clones only, not all of them. This table has 13,000 or so clones, 65% to 85% appearing once. The gene calls are TRBV4-2 and TRBJ2-5; unclear D gene. The source material was lung tumor tissue. This clonotype originated in a human donor with non-small cell lung cancer. Written as DNA, the CDR3 is TGTGCCAGCAGCCAAGACTCCCAAGAGACCCAGTACTTC. Its translation is CASSQDSQETQYF.